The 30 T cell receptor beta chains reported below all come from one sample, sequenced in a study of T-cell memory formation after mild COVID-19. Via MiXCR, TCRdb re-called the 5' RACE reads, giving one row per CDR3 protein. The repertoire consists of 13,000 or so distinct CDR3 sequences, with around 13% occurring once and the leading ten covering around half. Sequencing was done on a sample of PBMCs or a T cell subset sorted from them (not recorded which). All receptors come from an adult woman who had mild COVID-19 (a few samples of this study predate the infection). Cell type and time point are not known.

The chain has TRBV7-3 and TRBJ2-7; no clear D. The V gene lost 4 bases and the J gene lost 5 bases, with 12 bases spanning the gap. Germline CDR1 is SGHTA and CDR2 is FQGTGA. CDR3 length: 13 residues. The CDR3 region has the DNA TGTGCCAGCAGCTCAGGACCCCTGGACGAGCAGTACTTC. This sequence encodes CASSSGPLDEQYF.

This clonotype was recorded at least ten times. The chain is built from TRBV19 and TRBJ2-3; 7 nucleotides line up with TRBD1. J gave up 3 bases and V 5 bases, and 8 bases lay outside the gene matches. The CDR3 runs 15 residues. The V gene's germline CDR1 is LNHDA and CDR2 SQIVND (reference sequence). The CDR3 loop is CASSEDRRWTDTQYF. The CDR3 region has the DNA TGTGCCAGTAGTGAGGACAGGCGGTGGACAGATACGCAGTATTTT.

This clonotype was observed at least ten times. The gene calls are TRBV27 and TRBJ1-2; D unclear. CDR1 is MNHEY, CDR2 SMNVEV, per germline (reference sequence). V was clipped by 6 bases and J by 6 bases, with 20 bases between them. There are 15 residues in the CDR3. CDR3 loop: CASSPLPGGYNGYTF. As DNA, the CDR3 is TGTGCCAGCAGCCCTCTCCCGGGAGGGTATAATGGCTACACCTTC.

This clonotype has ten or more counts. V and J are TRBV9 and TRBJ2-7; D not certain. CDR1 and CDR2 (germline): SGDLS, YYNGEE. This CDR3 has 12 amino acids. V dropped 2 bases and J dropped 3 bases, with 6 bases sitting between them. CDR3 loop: CASSVFRYEQYF. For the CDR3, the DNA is TGTGCCAGCAGCGTTTTCCGCTACGAGCAGTACTTC.

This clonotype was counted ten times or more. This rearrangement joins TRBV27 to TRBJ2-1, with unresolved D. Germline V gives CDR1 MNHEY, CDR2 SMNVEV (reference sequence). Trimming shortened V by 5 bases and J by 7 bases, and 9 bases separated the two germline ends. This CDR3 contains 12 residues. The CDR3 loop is CASSGEGNEQFF. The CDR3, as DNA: TGTGCCAGCAGTGGGGAAGGGAATGAGCAGTTCTTC.

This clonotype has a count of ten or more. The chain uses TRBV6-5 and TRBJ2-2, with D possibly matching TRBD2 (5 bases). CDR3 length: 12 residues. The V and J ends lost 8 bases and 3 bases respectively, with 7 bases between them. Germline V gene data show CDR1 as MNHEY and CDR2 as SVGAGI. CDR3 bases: TGTGCCAGCGGGGAGTACACCGGGGAGCTGTTTTTT. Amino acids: CASGEYTGELFF.

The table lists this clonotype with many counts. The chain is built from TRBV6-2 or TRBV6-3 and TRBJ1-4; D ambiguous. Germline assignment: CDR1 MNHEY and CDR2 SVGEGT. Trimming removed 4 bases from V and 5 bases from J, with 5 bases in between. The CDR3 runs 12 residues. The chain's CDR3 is CASSFGNEKLFF. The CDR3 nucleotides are TGTGCCAGCAGTTTCGGGAATGAAAAACTGTTTTTT.

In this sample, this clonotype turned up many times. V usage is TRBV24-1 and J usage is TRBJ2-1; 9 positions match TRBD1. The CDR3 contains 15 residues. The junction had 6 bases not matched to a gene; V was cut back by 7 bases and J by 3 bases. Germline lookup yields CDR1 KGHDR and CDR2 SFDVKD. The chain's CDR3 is CATSPRDRDYNEQFF. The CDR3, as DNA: TGTGCCACCAGCCCCCGGGACAGGGACTACAATGAGCAGTTCTTC.

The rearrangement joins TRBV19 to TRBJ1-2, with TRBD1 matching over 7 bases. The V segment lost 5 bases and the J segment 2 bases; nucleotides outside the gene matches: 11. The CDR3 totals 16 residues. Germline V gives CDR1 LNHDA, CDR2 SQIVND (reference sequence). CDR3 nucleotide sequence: TGTGCCAGTAGTCCGGGAGGGGGCAGGGCGAACTATGGCTACACCTTC. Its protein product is CASSPGGGRANYGYTF. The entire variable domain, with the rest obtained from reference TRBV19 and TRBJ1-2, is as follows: DGGITQSPKYLFRKEGQNVTLSCEQNLNHDAMYWYRQDPGQGLRLIYYSQIVNDFQKGDIAEGYSVSREKKESFPLTVTSAQKNPTAFYLCASSPGGGRANYGYTFGSGTRLTVV.

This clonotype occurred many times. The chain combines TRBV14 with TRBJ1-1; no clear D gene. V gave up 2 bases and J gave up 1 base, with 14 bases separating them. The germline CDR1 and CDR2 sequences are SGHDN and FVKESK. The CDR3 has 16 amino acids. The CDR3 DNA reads TGTGCCAGCAGCCAACCTATACCCTGGGGGAACACTGAAGCTTTCTTT. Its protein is CASSQPIPWGNTEAFF.

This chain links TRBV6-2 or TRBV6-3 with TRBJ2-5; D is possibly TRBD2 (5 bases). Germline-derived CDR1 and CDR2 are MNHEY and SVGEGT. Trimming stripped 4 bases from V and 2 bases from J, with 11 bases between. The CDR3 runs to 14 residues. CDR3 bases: TGTGCCAGCAGTTCGCCTAGCAGACAAGAGACCCAGTACTTC. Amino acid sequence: CASSSPSRQETQYF.

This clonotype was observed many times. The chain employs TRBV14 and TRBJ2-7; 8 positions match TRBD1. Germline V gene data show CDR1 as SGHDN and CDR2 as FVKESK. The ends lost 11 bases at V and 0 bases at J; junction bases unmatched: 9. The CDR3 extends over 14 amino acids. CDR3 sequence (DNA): TGTGCCGTATCCTCTGGACAGGGCTCCTACGAGCAGTACTTC. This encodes CAVSSGQGSYEQYF.

This CDR3 is CATRTPDTQYF. The CDR3 DNA sequence: TGTGCCACCCGCACACCAGATACGCAGTATTTT. J is TRBJ2-3 and V is TRBV6-5; no firm D call. Germline-derived CDR1 and CDR2 are MNHEY and SVGAGI. CDR3 size: 11 residues. Trimming removed 10 bases at V and 4 bases at J, with 9 bases between.

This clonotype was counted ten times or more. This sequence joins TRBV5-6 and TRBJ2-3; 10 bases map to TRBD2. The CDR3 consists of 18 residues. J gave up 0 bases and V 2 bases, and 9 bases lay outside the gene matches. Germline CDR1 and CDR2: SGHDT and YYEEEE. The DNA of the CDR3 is TGTGCCAGCAGCTTCTCACTAGCGGGAATGGCAAGCACAGATACGCAGTATTTT. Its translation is CASSFSLAGMASTDTQYF.

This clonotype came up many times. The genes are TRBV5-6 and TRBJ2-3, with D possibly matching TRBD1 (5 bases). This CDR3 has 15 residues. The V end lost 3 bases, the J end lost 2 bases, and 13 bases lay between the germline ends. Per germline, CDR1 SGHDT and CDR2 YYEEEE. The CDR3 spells CASSWTRTDTDTQYF. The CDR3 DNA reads TGTGCCAGCAGCTGGACAAGGACCGACACAGATACGCAGTATTTT.

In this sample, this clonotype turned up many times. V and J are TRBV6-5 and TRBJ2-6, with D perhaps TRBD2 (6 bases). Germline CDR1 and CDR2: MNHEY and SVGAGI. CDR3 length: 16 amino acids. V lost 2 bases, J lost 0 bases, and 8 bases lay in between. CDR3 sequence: CASSYPGDSGANVLTF. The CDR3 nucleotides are TGTGCCAGCAGTTACCCGGGGGACTCTGGGGCCAACGTCCTGACTTTC.

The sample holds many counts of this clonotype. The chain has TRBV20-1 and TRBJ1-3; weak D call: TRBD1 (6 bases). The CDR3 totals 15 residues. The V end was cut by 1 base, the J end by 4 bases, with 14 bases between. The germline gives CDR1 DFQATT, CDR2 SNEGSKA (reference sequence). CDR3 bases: TGCAGTGCTAGAGTAAGCCGGGACAAAGGAAACACCATATATTTT. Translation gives CSARVSRDKGNTIYF.

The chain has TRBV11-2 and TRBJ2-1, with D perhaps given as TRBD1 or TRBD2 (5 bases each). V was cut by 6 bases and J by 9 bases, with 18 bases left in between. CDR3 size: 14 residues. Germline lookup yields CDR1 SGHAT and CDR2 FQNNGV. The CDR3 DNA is TGTGCCAGCAGAAAACCGGGACGACATTTTGAGCAGTTCTTC. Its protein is CASRKPGRHFEQFF.

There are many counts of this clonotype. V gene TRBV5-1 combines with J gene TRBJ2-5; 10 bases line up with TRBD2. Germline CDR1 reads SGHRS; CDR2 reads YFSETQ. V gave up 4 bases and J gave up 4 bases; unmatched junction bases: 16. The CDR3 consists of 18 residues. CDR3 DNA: TGCGCCAGCAGCCGCATTCCGGGACTAGCGACGTGGCGAGAGACCCAGTACTTC. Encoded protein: CASSRIPGLATWRETQYF.

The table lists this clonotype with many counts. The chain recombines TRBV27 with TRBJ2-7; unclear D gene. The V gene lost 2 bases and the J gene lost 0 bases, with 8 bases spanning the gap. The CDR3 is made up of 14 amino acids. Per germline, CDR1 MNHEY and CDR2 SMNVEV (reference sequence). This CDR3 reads CASSLLATSYEQYF. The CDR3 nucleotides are TGTGCCAGCAGTTTACTCGCAACCTCCTACGAGCAGTACTTC.

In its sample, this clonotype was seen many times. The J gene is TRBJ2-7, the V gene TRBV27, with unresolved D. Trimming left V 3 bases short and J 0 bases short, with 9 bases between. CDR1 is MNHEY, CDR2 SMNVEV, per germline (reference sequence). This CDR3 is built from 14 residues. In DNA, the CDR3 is TGTGCCAGCAGTTTTAAGGCCTACTCCTACGAGCAGTACTTC. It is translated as CASSFKAYSYEQYF.

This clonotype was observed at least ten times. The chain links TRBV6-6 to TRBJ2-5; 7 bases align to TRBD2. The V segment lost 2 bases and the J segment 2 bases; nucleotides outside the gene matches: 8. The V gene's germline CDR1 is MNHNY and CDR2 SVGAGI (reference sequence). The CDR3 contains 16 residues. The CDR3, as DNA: TGTGCCAGCAGTTACGACGCTAGCGGAGATCAAGAGACCCAGTACTTC. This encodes CASSYDASGDQETQYF.

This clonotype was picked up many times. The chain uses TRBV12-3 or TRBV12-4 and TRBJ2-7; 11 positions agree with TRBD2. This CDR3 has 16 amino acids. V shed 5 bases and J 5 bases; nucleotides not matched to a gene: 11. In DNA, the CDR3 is TGTGCCAGCAGTACCGGGACTAGCGGCTACAGGGACGAGCAGTACTTC. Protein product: CASSTGTSGYRDEQYF.

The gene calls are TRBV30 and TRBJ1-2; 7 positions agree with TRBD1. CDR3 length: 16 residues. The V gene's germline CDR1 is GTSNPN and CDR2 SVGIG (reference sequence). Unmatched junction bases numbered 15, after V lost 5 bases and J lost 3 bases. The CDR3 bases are TGTGCCTGGGTTACAGAAGACAGGGTTGGGGACTATGGCTACACCTTC. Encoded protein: CAWVTEDRVGDYGYTF.

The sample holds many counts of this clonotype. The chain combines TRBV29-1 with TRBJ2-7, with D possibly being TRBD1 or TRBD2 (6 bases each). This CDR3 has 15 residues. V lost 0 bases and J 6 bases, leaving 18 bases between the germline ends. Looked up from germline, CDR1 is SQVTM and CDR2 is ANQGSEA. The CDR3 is CSVEDRGTIPAEQYF. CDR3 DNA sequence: TGCAGCGTTGAAGACCGCGGGACAATTCCCGCCGAGCAGTACTTC.

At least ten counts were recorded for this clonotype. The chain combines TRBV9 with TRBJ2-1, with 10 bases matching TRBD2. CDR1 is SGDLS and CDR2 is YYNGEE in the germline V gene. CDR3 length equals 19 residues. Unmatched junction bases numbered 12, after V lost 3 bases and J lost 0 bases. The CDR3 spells CASSGGLADFTSSYNEQFF. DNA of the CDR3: TGTGCCAGCAGCGGAGGACTAGCGGATTTTACTAGCTCCTACAATGAGCAGTTCTTC.

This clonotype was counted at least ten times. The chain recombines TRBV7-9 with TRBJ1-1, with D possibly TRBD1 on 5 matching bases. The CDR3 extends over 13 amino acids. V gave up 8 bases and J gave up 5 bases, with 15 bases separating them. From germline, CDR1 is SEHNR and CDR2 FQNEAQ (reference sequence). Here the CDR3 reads CASRGGVRTEAFF. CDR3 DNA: TGTGCCAGCCGGGGGGGGGTACGGACTGAAGCTTTCTTT.

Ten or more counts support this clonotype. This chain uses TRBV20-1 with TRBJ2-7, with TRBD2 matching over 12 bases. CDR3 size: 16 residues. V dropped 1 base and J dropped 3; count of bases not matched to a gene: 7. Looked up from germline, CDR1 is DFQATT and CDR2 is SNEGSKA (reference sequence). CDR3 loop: CSARARLAGALYEQYF. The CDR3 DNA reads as TGCAGTGCTAGAGCCCGACTAGCGGGGGCCCTCTACGAGCAGTACTTC.

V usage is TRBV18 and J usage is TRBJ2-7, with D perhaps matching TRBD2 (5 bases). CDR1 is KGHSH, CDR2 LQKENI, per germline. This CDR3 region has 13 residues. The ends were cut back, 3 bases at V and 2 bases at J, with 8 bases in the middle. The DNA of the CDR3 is TGTGCCAGCTCACCCGGGGTCCCCTACGAGCAGTACTTC. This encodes CASSPGVPYEQYF. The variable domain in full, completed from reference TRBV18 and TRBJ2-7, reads NAGVMQNPRHLVRRRGQEARLRCSPMKGHSHVYWYRQLPEEGLKFMVYLQKENIIDESGMPKERFSAEFPKEGPSILRIQQVVRGDSAAYFCASSPGVPYEQYFGPGTRLTVT.

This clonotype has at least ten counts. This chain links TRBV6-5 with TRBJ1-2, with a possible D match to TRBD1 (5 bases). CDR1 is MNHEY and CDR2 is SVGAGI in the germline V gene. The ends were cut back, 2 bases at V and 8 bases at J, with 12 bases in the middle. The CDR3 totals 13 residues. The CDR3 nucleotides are TGTGCCAGCAGTTACCCGGGGGTGGACGGCTACACCTTC. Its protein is CASSYPGVDGYTF.